The source of this T cell receptor (beta chain) is a study of T cell responses to AZD1222 COVID-19 vaccine. The wider study: Whether given at about 4 or about 12 weeks, second doses were pooled. Points from the study as a whole: There were vaccine-associated CD4 TCRs across spike, dominant at 160-218 and 743-854. A mostly white British donor set with more females was recruited, and clonal diversity was possibly underestimated. Only after the peak T cell response were repertoires sampled.

Trimming removed 3 bases from V and 4 bases from J, with 13 bases in between. Germline CDR1 and CDR2: SEHNR and FQNEAQ (reference sequence). The CDR3 is 14 residues long. Only in-frame clones appear in the TCRdb table, and some are missing; sequencing was by immunoSEQ multiplex PCR. The data contain some 140,000 clones, more than 75% of them singletons. Concerning this clone: Its antigen remains unidentified.

This chain connects TRBV7-9 to TRBJ2-7, with TRBD1 as a possible D gene (5 bases). This TCR came from an adult in good health. The sequencing used peripheral blood, collected on day 0 of AZD1222 vaccination. Here the CDR3 DNA reads TGTGCCAGCAGCTTTGGCGGTGGGGCTTACGAGCAGTACTTC. It specifies CASSFGGGAYEQYF.